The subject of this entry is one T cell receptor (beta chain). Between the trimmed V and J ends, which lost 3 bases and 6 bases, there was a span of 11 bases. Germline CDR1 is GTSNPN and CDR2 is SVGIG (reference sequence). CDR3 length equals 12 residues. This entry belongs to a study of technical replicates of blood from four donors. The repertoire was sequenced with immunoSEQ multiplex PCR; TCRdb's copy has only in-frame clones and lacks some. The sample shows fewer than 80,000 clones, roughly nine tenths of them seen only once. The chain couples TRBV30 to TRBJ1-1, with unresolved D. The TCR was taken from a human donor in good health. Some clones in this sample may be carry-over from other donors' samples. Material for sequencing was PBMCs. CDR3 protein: CAWSPGAPEAFF. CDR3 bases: TGTGCCTGGAGCCCAGGCGCCCCTGAAGCTTTCTTT.